This record looks at one TCR beta chain sequence and its context. What it binds is not known. The survey-level immunoSEQ assay was used. Each sample received Survey-level depth of up to 500,000 reads. Assay used: immunoSEQ multiplex PCR; TCRdb lists only in-frame clones, some missing. The sample comprises more than 50,000 clones, about 87% of which are singletons, and approximately 1.5% rests with the top ten. The data belong to a study of pediatric ulcerative colitis. Colonoscopy and blood draw happened at the same time. V trimming: 4 bases; J trimming: 2 bases; junction bases outside the gene matches: 8. CDR3 length: 15 amino acids. Per germline, CDR1 SGHTA and CDR2 FQGNSA. Study-wide findings and caveats: A couple of rectal clonotypes were found only in ulcerative colitis patients, all of them.

The chain uses TRBV7-2 and TRBJ2-7; 7 nucleotides agree with TRBD2. The TCR comes from a boy between 10 and 17 years old who was a control in a study of pediatric ulcerative colitis. Sequenced input: blood. The CDR3 sequence is CASSSVSGVTYEQYF. The CDR3 DNA follows: TGTGCCAGCAGCTCGGTCAGCGGGGTAACCTACGAGCAGTACTTC.